Shown below are 20 T cell receptor beta chains from a single sample sequenced in a study of cytomegalovirus exposure and HLA in healthy donors. The primer mix had 60 Vbeta and 13 Jbeta primers. Data came from immunoSEQ multiplex PCR; TCRdb stores just in-frame clones and leaves some out. The data show 100,000 to 150,000 clones, roughly 80% seen once. Sequenced sample: PBMCs. The receptors stem from a woman aged 40 to 49 in good health and CMV-seronegative.

V usage is TRBV7-3 and J usage is TRBJ2-1; weak D call: TRBD2 (5 bases). CDR1 SGHTA and CDR2 FQGTGA come from the germline V gene. Trimming left V 5 bases short and J 3 bases short, with 14 bases between. This CDR3 contains 15 residues. The CDR3 loop reads CASSPIPGYYNEQFF. The CDR3 DNA reads as TGTGCCAGCAGCCCTATACCGGGGTACTACAATGAGCAGTTCTTC.

V usage is TRBV29-1 and J usage is TRBJ2-7, with D possibly matching TRBD1 (6 bases). Germline V gene sequence: CDR1 SQVTM, CDR2 ANQGSEA. V was trimmed by 4 bases and J by 3 bases, leaving 13 bases between them. The CDR3 is 13 residues long. CDR3 DNA: TGCAGCGTTGGACAGGCCGCGAGCTACGAGCAGTACTTC. Translating gives CSVGQAASYEQYF.

The chain links TRBV5-6 to TRBJ1-5; D may be TRBD1 (5 bases). Trimming removed 4 bases at V and 11 bases at J, with 22 bases between. The germline V gene has CDR1 SGHDT and CDR2 YYEEEE. The CDR3 spans 15 residues. The CDR3 DNA is TGTGCCAGCAGCCCGGCATCGGGGGACCCATCAGCCCAGCATTTT. Translation: CASSPASGDPSAQHF.

This rearrangement joins TRBV9 to TRBJ2-5; TRBD2 aligns across 10 bases. Germline trimming cut 4 bases from V and 5 bases from J; bases unmatched to any gene: 17. Germline lookup yields CDR1 SGDLS and CDR2 YYNGEE. This CDR3 is built from 18 residues. The CDR3 here is CASSPAGGLAGGSETQYF. The CDR3 nucleotides are TGTGCCAGCAGCCCAGCCGGAGGATTAGCGGGGGGTTCGGAGACCCAGTACTTC.

This clone was observed once. V usage is TRBV4-2 and J usage is TRBJ1-2, with D perhaps matching TRBD1 (6 bases). The CDR3 contains 14 residues. Germline V lookup: CDR1 LGHNA, CDR2 YNFKEQ. Trimming left V 4 bases short and J 3 bases short, with 12 bases between. CDR3 protein: CASSPGAGDYGYTF. CDR3 DNA: TGTGCCAGCAGCCCCGGAGCAGGGGACTATGGCTACACCTTC.

The gene calls are TRBV2 and TRBJ1-5; no firm D call. V dropped 11 bases and J dropped 2 bases, with 13 bases sitting between them. The CDR3 extends over 13 amino acids. The germline CDR1 and CDR2 sequences are SNHLY and FYNNEI. The CDR3, as DNA: TGTGCCTGTAGGGCCGGGGGCAATCAGCCCCAGCATTTT. This codes for CACRAGGNQPQHF.

The chain couples TRBV7-9 to TRBJ1-1, with D possibly TRBD1 on 5 matching bases. The CDR3 has 15 residues. Between the trimmed V and J ends, which lost 4 bases and 1 base, there was a span of 13 bases. Looked up from germline, CDR1 is SEHNR and CDR2 is FQNEAQ (reference sequence). The CDR3 reads CASSSRGGQNTEAFF. CDR3 coding DNA: TGTGCCAGCAGCTCGAGGGGAGGGCAGAACACTGAAGCTTTCTTT.

The rearrangement joins TRBV19 to TRBJ2-5, with 12 bases that match TRBD2. The CDR3 runs 18 residues. The V and J ends lost 6 bases and 5 bases, in that order; junction bases with no gene match: 16. CDR1 is LNHDA, CDR2 SQIVND, per germline (reference sequence). The CDR3 reads CASSLAWGTSGFWETQYF. The CDR3 coding sequence is TGTGCCAGTAGCCTTGCCTGGGGGACTAGCGGGTTTTGGGAGACCCAGTACTTC.

The chain links TRBV7-2 to TRBJ2-7; perhaps TRBD2 as D (5 bases). CDR1 SGHTA and CDR2 FQGNSA come from the germline V gene. CDR3 size: 14 residues. Trimming removed 3 bases at V and 2 bases at J, with 11 bases between. The CDR3 here is CASSFSGIPYEQYF. For the CDR3, the DNA is TGTGCCAGCAGCTTTTCCGGGATCCCCTACGAGCAGTACTTC.

The V gene is TRBV5-1, the J gene TRBJ1-2, with D maybe TRBD1 (6 bases). With 2 bases removed from V and 7 bases from J, the gap between germline ends came to 15 bases. The V gene's germline CDR1 is SGHRS and CDR2 YFSETQ. The CDR3 runs to 14 residues. The CDR3 coding sequence is TGCGCCAGCAGCTTCTCGAACAGGGACGGTGGCTACACCTTC. It encodes CASSFSNRDGGYTF.

This chain connects TRBV19 to TRBJ1-1; D is ambiguous. Germline CDR1 LNHDA, CDR2 SQIVND (reference sequence). CDR3 length equals 11 residues. The V end was cut by 10 bases, the J end by 1 base, with 7 bases between. CDR3 coding DNA: TGTGCCACAGCAGGGAACACTGAAGCTTTCTTT. This sequence encodes CATAGNTEAFF.

The chain links TRBV6-1 to TRBJ1-4; TRBD1 matches 9 bases. V shed 10 bases, J shed 8 bases, and the junction held 11 bases outside the gene matches. The CDR3 loop spans 14 amino acids. Germline V gene data show CDR1 as MNHNS and CDR2 as SASEGT. CDR3 protein: CATLTGTGWEKLFF. DNA for the CDR3: TGTGCCACCCTGACCGGGACAGGGTGGGAAAAACTGTTTTTT.

The chain uses TRBV6-6 and TRBJ1-2; 10 nucleotides align to TRBD1. The CDR3 contains 14 residues. Trimming removed 6 bases from V and 3 bases from J; junction bases left unmatched: 4. CDR1 is MNHNY, CDR2 SVGAGI, per germline (reference sequence). In nucleotides, the CDR3 is TGTGCCAGCAGCCCAGGACAGGGGGACTATGGCTACACCTTC. It translates to CASSPGQGDYGYTF.

The chain couples TRBV7-9 to TRBJ2-1, with 8 bases identical to TRBD1. V lost 5 bases and J lost 2; bases outside the gene matches: 11. CDR1 is SEHNR, CDR2 FQNEAQ, per germline (reference sequence). CDR3 length: 17 amino acids. CDR3 sequence (DNA): TGTGCCAGCAGCCCCCCCTGGACAGGGAGAACCTACAATGAGCAGTTCTTC. Protein sequence: CASSPPWTGRTYNEQFF.

This clone has more than one count but fewer than ten. The chain carries TRBV29-1 and TRBJ2-5; 11 bases line up with TRBD1. Losses at the gene ends were 7 bases for V and 11 bases for J; bases not matched to a gene: 9. Germline-derived CDR1 and CDR2 are SQVTM and ANQGSEA. The CDR3 covers 12 residues. The CDR3 sequence is CSGGTGGGEQYF. The DNA for the CDR3 is TGCAGCGGGGGGACAGGGGGGGGAGAGCAGTACTTC.

This chain uses TRBV10-3 with TRBJ2-7, with 13 nucleotides matching TRBD2. Germline V gives CDR1 ENHRY, CDR2 SYGVKD. With V trimmed by 0 bases and J by 3 bases, 2 bases remained unmatched. The CDR3 runs to 16 residues. In DNA, the CDR3 is TGTGCCATCAGTGAGTCCCGGACTAGCGGGAGCTACGAGCAGTACTTC. Amino acid sequence: CAISESRTSGSYEQYF.

The genes are TRBV13 and TRBJ2-7, with D unresolved. V lost 2 bases, J lost 3 bases, and 11 bases lay in between. Germline CDR1 is PRHDT and CDR2 is FYEKMQ (reference sequence). The CDR3 totals 14 residues. The CDR3 loop reads CASSLTRMDYEQYF. The DNA of the CDR3 is TGTGCCAGCAGCTTAACGAGGATGGACTACGAGCAGTACTTC.

The chain links TRBV9 to TRBJ2-1; 10 bases line up with TRBD2. Unmatched junction bases numbered 5, after V lost 4 bases and J lost 4 bases. The CDR3 has 15 amino acids. The germline V gene has CDR1 SGDLS and CDR2 YYNGEE. CDR3 bases: TGTGCCAGCAGCAACCGACTAGCGGGTTACAATGAGCAGTTCTTC. The encoded protein is CASSNRLAGYNEQFF.

This clone has more than one count but fewer than ten. This chain uses TRBV5-4 with TRBJ1-2, with D possibly matching TRBD1 (6 bases). The germline CDR1 and CDR2 sequences are SGHNT and YYREEE (reference sequence). The V and J ends lost 1 base and 4 bases respectively, with 11 bases between them. The CDR3 is 14 amino acids. Here the CDR3 reads CASSLMGASYGYTF. Here the CDR3 DNA reads TGTGCCAGCAGCTTGATGGGGGCCAGCTATGGCTACACCTTC.

V and J are TRBV14 and TRBJ2-7; no reliable D call. This CDR3 has 11 amino acids. Between the trimmed V and J ends, which lost 4 bases and 3 bases, there was a span of 4 bases. The V gene's germline CDR1 is SGHDN and CDR2 FVKESK. The CDR3 region has the DNA TGTGCCAGCAGCCGGAGCTACGAGCAGTACTTC. This sequence encodes CASSRSYEQYF.